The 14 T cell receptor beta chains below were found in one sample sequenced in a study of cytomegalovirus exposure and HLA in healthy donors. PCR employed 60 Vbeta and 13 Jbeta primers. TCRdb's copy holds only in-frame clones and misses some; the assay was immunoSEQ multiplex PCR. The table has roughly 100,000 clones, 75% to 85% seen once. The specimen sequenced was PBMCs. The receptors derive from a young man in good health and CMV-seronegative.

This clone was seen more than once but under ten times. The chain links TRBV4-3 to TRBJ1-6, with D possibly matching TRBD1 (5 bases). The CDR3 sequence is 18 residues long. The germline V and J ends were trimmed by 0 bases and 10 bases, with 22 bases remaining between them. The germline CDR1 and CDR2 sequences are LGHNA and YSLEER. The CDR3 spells CASSQDNSEWQGRSPLHF. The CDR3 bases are TGCGCCAGCAGCCAAGATAATTCGGAGTGGCAGGGAAGGTCACCCCTCCACTTT.

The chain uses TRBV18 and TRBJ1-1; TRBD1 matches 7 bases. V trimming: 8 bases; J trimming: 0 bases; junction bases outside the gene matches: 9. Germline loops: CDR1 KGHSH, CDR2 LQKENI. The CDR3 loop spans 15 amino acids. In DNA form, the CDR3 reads TGTGCCAGCACTCCGAGGGGACAGCTGAACACTGAAGCTTTCTTT. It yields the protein CASTPRGQLNTEAFF.

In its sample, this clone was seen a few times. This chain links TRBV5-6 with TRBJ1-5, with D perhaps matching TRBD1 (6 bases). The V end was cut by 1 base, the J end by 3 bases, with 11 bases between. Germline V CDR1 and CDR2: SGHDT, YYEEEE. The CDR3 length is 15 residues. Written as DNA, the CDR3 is TGTGCCAGCAGCTTGCTTGGGACACTCAATCAGCCCCAGCATTTT. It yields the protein CASSLLGTLNQPQHF.

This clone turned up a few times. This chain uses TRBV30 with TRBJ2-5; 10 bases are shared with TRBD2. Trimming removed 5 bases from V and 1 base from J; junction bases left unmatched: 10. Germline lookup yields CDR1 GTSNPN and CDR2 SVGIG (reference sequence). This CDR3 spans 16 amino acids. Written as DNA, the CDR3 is TGTGCCTGGGCGGAGCTAGCGGGGGCCCCCCAAGAGACCCAGTACTTC. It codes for CAWAELAGAPQETQYF.

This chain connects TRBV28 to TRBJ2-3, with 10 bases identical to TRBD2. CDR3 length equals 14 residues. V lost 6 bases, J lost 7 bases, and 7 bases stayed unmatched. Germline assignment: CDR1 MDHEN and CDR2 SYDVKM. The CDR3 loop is CASRLAGVDYTQYF. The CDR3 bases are TGTGCCAGCAGGCTAGCGGGAGTCGATTATACGCAGTATTTT.

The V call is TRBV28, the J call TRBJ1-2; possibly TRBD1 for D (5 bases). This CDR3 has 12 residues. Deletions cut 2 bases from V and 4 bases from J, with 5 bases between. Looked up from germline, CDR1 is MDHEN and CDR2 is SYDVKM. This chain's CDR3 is CASSLTGYGYTF. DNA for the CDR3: TGTGCCAGCAGTTTAACAGGCTATGGCTACACCTTC.

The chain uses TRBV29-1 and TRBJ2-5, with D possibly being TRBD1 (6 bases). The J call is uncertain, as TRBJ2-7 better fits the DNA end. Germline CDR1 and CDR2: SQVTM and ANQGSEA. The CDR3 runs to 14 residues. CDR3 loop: CSVEREQGIGEQYF. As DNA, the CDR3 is TGCAGCGTTGAAAGGGAACAGGGTATCGGCGAGCAGTACTTC.

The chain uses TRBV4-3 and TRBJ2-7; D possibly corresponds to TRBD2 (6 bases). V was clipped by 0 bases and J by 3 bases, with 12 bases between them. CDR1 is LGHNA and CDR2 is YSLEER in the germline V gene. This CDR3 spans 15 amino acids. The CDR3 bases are TGCGCCAGCAGCCAAGACCCTACGGGGGTCTACGAGCAGTACTTC. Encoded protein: CASSQDPTGVYEQYF.

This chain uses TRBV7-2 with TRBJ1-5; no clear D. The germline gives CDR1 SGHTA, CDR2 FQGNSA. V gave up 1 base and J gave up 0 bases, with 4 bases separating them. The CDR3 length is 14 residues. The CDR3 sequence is CASSLELSNQPQHF. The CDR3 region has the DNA TGTGCCAGCAGCTTAGAGCTTAGCAATCAGCCCCAGCATTTT.

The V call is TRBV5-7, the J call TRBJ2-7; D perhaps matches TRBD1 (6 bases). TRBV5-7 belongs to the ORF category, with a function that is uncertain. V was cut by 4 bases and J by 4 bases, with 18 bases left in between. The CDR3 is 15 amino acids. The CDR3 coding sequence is TGTGCCAGCAGCACCCCCGGCAGGGGATCGTACGAGCAGTACTTC. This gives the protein CASSTPGRGSYEQYF.

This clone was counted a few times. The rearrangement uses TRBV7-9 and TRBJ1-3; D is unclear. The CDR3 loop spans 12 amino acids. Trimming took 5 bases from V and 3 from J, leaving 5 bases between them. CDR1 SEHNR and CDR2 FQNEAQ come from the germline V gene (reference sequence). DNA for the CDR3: TGTGCCAGCAGCGTCATTGGAAACACCATATATTTT. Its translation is CASSVIGNTIYF.

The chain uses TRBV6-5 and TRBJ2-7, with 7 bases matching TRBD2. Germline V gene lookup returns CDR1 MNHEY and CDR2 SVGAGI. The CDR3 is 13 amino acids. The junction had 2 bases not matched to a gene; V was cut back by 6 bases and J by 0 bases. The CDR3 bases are TGTGCCAGCAGGGGGGGGAACTCCTACGAGCAGTACTTC. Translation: CASRGGNSYEQYF.

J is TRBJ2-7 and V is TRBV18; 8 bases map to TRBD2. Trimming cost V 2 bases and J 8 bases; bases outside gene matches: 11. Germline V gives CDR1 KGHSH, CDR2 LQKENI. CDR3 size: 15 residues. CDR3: CASSPNQPGGHQQYF. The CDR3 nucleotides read TGTGCCAGCTCACCAAATCAACCGGGAGGGCACCAGCAGTACTTC.

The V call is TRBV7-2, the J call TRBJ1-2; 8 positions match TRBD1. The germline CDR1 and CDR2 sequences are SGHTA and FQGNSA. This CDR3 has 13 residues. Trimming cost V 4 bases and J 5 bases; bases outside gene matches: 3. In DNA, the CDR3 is TGTGCCAGCAGCTGGACAGGGACGTATGGCTACACCTTC. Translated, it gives CASSWTGTYGYTF.